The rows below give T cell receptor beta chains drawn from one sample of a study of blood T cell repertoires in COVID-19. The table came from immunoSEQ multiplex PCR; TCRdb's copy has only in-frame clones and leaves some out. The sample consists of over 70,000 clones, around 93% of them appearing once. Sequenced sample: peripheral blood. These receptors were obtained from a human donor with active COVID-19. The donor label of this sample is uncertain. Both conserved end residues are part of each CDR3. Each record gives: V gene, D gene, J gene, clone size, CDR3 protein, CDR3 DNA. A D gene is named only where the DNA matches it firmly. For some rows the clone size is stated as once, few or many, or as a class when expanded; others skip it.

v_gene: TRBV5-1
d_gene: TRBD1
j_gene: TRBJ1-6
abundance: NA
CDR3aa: CASSQNAGGSPLHF
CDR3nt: TGCGCCAGCAGCCAGAACGCAGGGGGTTCACCCCTCCACTTT

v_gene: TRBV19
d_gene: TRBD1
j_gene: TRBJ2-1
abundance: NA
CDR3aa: CASSIGQGSWNEQFF
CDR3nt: TGTGCCAGTAGTATAGGACAGGGGTCGTGGAATGAGCAGTTCTTC

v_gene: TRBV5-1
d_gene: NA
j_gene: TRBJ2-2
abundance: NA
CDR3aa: CASSGTTNTGELFF
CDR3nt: TGCGCCAGCTCCGGGACAACGAACACCGGGGAGCTGTTTTTT

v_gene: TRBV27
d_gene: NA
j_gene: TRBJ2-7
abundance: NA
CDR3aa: CASSSISGAGWEQYF
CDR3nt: TGTGCCAGCAGTTCTATTTCAGGGGCAGGTTGGGAGCAGTACTTC

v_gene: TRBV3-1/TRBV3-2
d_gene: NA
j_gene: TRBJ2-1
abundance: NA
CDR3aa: CASSQIGGNEQFF
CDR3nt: TGTGCCAGCAGCCAAATCGGCGGCAATGAGCAGTTCTTC

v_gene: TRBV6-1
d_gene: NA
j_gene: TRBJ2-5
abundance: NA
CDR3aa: CASSDRKETQYF
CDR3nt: TGTGCCAGCAGTGACAGAAAAGAGACCCAGTACTTC

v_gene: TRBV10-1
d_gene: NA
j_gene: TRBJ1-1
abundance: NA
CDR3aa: CASSESTLGRGGRSDTEAFF
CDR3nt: TGCGCCAGCAGTGAGTCAACCCTCGGGCGCGGGGGGCGGAGTGACACTGAAGCTTTCTTT

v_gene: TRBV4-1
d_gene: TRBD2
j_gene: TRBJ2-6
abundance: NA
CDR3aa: CASSHPLWRGASGANVLTF
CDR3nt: TGCGCCAGCAGCCATCCCCTTTGGCGGGGGGCCTCTGGGGCCAACGTCCTGACTTTC

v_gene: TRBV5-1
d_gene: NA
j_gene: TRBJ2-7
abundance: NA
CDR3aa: CASSSGHLPPYEQYF
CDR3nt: TGCGCCAGCAGTTCCGGACACCTTCCACCCTACGAGCAGTACTTC

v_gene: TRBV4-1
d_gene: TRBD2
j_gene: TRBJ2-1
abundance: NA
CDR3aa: CASSRGLAPADEQFF
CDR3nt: TGCGCCAGCAGCCGAGGACTAGCGCCGGCGGATGAGCAGTTCTTC

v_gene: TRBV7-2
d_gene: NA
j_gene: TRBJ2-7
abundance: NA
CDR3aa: CASSLGNEQYF
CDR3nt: TGTGCCAGCAGCTTAGGTAACGAGCAGTACTTC

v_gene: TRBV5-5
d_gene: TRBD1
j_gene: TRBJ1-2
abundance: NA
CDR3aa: CASSLGQGVSYGYTF
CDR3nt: TGTGCCAGCAGCTTGGGACAGGGTGTTAGCTATGGCTACACCTTC

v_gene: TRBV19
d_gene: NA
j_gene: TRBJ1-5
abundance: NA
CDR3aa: CASSWTDNQPQHF
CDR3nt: TGTGCCAGTAGTTGGACAGACAATCAGCCCCAGCATTTT

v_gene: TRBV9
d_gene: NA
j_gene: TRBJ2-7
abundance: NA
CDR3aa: CASSVSPRSEQYF
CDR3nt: TGTGCCAGCAGCGTAAGTCCCCGGTCAGAGCAGTACTTC

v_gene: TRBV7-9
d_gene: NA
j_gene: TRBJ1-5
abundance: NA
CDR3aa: CASSFGEGRNQPQHF
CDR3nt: TGTGCCAGCAGCTTCGGTGAGGGCAGAAATCAGCCCCAGCATTTT

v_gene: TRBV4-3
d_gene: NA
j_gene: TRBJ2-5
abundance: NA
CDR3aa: CASSQDLTPETQYF
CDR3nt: TGCGCCAGCAGCCAAGATTTAACACCAGAGACCCAGTACTTC

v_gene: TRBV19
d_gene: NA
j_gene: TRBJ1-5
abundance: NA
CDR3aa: CASSIGQDQPQHF
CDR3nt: TGTGCCAGTAGTATAGGGCAGGATCAGCCCCAGCATTTT

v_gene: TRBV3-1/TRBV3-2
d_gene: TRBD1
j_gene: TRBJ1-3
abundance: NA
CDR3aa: CASSQELGDRVSSGNTIYF
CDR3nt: TGTGCCAGCAGCCAAGAGCTTGGGGACAGGGTGTCGTCTGGAAACACCATATATTTT

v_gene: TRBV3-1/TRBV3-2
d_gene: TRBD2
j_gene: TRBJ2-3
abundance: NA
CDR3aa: CASSQYGRTRTRGTDTQYF
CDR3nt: TGTGCCAGCAGCCAATATGGCCGGACCCGGACTAGAGGGACAGATACGCAGTATTTT

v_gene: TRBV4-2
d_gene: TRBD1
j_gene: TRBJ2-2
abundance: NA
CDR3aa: CASSQDPTGGDISGELFF
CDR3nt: TGTGCCAGCAGCCAAGATCCAACAGGGGGCGATATTTCCGGGGAGCTGTTTTTT

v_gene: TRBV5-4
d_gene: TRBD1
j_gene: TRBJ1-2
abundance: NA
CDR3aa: CASSLMGQGVDGYTF
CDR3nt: TGTGCCAGCAGCCTGATGGGACAGGGGGTTGATGGCTACACCTTC

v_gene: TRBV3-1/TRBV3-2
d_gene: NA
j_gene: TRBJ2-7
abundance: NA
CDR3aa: CASSHRVGPYEQYF
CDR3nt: TGTGCCAGCAGCCACAGGGTCGGGCCCTACGAGCAGTACTTC

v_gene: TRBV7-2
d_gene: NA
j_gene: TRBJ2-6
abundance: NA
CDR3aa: CASSLRGGSGANVLTF
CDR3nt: TGTGCCAGCAGCTTAAGAGGAGGGTCTGGGGCCAACGTCCTGACTTTC

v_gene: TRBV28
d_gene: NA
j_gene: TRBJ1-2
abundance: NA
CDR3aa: CASSSGTEYRYTF
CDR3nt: TGTGCCAGCAGTTCAGGGACTGAGTACCGCTACACCTTC

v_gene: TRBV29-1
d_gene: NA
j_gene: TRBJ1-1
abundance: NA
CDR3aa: CSVERTPNTEAFF
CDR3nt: TGCAGCGTTGAAAGGACACCGAACACTGAAGCTTTCTTT

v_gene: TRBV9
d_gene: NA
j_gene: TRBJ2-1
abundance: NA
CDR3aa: CASSVGRNNEQFF
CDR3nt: TGTGCCAGCAGCGTAGGGAGAAACAATGAGCAGTTCTTC

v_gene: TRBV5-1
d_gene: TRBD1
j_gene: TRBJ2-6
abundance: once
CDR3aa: CASSAPGTDRSGANVLTF
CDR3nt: TGCGCCAGCAGCGCTCCCGGGACAGATAGATCTGGGGCCAACGTCCTGACTTTC

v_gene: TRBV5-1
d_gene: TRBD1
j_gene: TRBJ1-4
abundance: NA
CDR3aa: CASSSRGREEKLFF
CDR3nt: TGCGCCAGCAGCTCCAGGGGGCGTGAAGAAAAACTGTTTTTT

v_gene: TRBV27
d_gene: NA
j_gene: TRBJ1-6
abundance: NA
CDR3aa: CASSLYAGIGPSPLHF
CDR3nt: TGTGCCAGCAGTTTATATGCAGGGATAGGGCCTTCACCCCTCCACTTT

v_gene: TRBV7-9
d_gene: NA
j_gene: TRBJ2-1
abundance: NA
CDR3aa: CASSSRQEGHGFF
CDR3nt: TGTGCCAGCAGCTCGAGACAGGAAGGCCACGGCTTCTTC

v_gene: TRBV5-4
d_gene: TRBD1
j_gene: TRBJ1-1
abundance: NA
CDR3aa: CASSSGDRGGDTEAFF
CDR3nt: TGTGCCAGCAGCTCCGGTGACAGGGGGGGGGACACTGAAGCTTTCTTT

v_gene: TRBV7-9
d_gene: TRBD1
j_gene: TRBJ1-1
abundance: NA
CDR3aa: CASSPPGTGGTEAFF
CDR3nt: TGTGCCAGCAGCCCCCCGGGGACAGGGGGCACTGAAGCTTTCTTT

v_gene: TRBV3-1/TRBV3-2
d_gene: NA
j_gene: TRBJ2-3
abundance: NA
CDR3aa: CASSPSQDSTDTQYF
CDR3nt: TGTGCCAGCAGCCCTTCCCAGGATAGCACAGATACGCAGTATTTT

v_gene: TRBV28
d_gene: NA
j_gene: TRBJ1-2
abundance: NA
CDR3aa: CASSLVNPGAGYGYTF
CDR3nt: TGTGCCAGCAGTTTAGTAAACCCGGGAGCTGGGTATGGCTACACCTTC

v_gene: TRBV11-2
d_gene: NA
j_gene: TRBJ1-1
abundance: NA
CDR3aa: CASSSLVLRGAFF
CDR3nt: TGTGCCAGCAGCTCATTGGTCCTACGAGGGGCTTTCTTT

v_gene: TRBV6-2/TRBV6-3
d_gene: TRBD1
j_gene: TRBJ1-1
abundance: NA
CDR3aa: CASSLRMSGGAMNTEAFF
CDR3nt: TGTGCCAGCAGTTTACGTATGTCAGGGGGCGCGATGAACACTGAAGCTTTCTTT

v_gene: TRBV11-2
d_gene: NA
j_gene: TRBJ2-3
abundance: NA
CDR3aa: CASSLRGTGRTDTQYF
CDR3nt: TGTGCCAGCAGCTTAAGGGGTACGGGCCGCACAGATACGCAGTATTTT

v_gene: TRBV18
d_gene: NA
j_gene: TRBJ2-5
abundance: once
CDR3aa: CASSPGAAETQYF
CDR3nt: TGTGCCAGCTCACCGGGGGCAGCGGAGACCCAGTACTTC

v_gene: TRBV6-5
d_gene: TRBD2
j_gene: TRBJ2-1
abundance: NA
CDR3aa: CASSKLAGGMNEQFF
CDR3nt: TGTGCCAGCAGTAAGTTAGCGGGGGGGATGAATGAGCAGTTCTTC

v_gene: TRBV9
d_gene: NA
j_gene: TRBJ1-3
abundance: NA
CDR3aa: CASSPDSSGNTIYF
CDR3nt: TGTGCCAGCAGCCCTGACTCTTCCGGAAACACCATATATTTT

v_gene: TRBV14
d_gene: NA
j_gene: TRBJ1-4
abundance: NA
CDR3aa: CASSQDPRRDMYEKLFF
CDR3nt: TGTGCCAGCAGCCAAGACCCACGCCGGGACATGTATGAAAAACTGTTTTTT

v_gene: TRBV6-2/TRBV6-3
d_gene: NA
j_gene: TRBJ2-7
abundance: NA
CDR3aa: CASSPTGSFSYEQYF
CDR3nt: TGTGCCAGCAGTCCGACAGGCTCGTTCTCCTACGAGCAGTACTTC